A single T cell receptor beta chain is shown here with its context. What antigen it recognizes has not been identified. The sample holds no much larger clone one base away, and base qualities are not on file. TCRbeta-specific cDNA was reverse-transcribed from approximately 0.5 ug total RNA using a constant-region primer and ProtoScript II reverse transcriptase. The TCRbeta libraries were prepared through three rounds of nested multiplex PCR following a slightly modified ARM-PCR procedure. Sample barcodes and Illumina adapters were attached in a final 25-cycle PCR using Deep VentR polymerase. Before sequencing, amplicons between 200 and 500 bp were purified from gel using a QIAquick gel extraction kit. TCRbeta amplicons were sequenced on an Illumina HiSeq 2500 with 250-bp paired-end reads. For the original study's pipeline: To recover full CDR3 sequences, reads were quality-trimmed using Trimmomatic v0.33 and paired reads were then merged using FLASH v1.2.11. V, D and J germline segments were assigned to the rearranged TCRbeta sequences by MiGEC v1.2.1b. VDJtools v1.0.0 computed clonotype statistics and Shannon-Wiener diversity indices. Except for diversity analysis, only each sample's 250 most abundant clonotypes were used in subsequent analyses to reduce sampling bias. Through fastp at Q25 and MiXCR, TCRdb rebuilt clones from the public reads, retaining in-frame beta chains. Rows merge per CDR3 protein into single entries with the most common DNA and genes. The V and J calls were not made by the authors but by TCRdb's processing. Recorded for this sample are roughly 120,000 distinct CDR3 sequences; around 70% of them occurred a single time. Over 7.5% of the sample rests with the top ten.

Total RNA and DNA were co-extracted without cell sorting from roughly 20-30 mg of bulk tissue using the AllPrep DNA/RNA mini kit. Roughly 5 patients with histopathologically diagnosed primary liver carcinoma underwent surgical resection in China between late 2015 and March 2016. At the time of sampling, the patients were treatment-naive and had chronic HBV infection. Each fresh piece of tumor and adjacent tissue was cut in two, with one half stored in RNAlater at -80 degrees C and the other half sent for histology. The data derive from a study of tumor-infiltrating lymphocytes in primary liver carcinoma (dated by TCRdb to 2017 to 2019). A note on the overall study: Of the five patients, three men and two women aged 30 to 69 years, four had hepatocellular carcinoma and one had combined HCC and intrahepatic cholangiocarcinoma. The tumors of the five patients were staged as T1-T3 N0M0, with maximum diameters ranging from roughly 4 to 10 cm. Each sample produced about 3.5 to 7.5 million productive TCRbeta reads, and read depth showed no significant difference between tissue types. The study combined TCRbeta repertoire sequencing, expression microarrays and whole-exome sequencing across five regions of each liver tumor, with adjacent normal tissue and blood. A total of 35 or so specimens from 5 patients underwent TCRbeta repertoire sequencing, comprising approximately 25 tumor regions, 5 adjacent noncancerous liver tissues and 5 peripheral blood samples. High reproducibility was observed for the technical replicate repertoires, with mean shared-clone rates around 0.89 and correlation coefficients above 0.98.

Study-level results and caveats: Consistent with antigen-driven expansion, pairs of tumor regions showed higher repertoire overlap (mean roughly 36%) than either tumor-adjacent pairs (around 17%) or tumor-blood pairs (approximately 15%). The top 250 clones accounted for a significantly greater share of the repertoire in tumors than in blood (p = 0.039). Comparison of CD4+ and CD8+ T cell repertoires was precluded by the use of bulk unsorted samples. Only 4 or 5 patients were included in the study, and the authors note that the findings should be validated in a larger study. Only the TCR beta chain was sequenced, which likely underestimates true repertoire diversity because unpaired alpha chains were not captured.

This clonotype originated in a woman aged 55-70 years with primary liver carcinoma and hepatitis B virus infection. The sample was tumor-adjacent normal liver tissue.

The nucleotides are TGTGCCAGCAGTCCTCGGACTAGCGGGTGCACAGATACGCAGTATTTT. Translated, this is CASSPRTSGCTDTQYF. The chain links TRBV4-2 with TRBJ2-3, and 11 junctional nucleotides match TRBD2. Reading the germline V gene gives CDR1 LGHNA and CDR2 YNFKEQ. The CDR3 spans 16 residues, from the cysteine through the phenylalanine. The kept DNA is CDR3 alone, 48 bases in frame from the first base. Trimming takes 6 bases off V and 1 base off J; junction bases not matched to a gene: 6.